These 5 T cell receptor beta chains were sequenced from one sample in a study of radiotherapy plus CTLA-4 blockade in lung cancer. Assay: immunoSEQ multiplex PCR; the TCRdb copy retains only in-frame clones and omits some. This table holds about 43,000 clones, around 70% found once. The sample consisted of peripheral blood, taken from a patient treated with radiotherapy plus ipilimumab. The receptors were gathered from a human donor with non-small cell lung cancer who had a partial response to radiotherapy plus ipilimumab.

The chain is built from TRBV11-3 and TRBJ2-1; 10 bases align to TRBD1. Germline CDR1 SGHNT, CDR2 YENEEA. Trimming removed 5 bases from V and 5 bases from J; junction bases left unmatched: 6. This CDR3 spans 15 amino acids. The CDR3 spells CASSPGQGYNNEQFF. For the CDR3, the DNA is TGTGCCAGCAGCCCGGGACAGGGGTACAACAATGAGCAGTTCTTC.

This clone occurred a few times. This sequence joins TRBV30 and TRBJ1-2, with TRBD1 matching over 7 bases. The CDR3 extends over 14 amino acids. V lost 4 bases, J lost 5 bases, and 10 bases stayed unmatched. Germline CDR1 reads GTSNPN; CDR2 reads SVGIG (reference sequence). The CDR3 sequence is CAWIPGDSLYGYTF. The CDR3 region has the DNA TGTGCCTGGATCCCCGGGGACAGTTTGTATGGCTACACCTTC. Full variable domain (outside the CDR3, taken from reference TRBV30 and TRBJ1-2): SQTIHQWPATLVQPVGSPLSLECTVEGTSNPNLYWYRQAAGRGLQLLFYSVGIGQISSEVPQNLSASRPQDRQFILSSKKLLLSDSGFYLCAWIPGDSLYGYTFGSGTRLTVV.

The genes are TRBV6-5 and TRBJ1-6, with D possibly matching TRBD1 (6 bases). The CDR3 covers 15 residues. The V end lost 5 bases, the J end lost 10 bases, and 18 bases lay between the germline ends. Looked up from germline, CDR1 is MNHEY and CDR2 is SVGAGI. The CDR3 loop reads CASSGTPVGKSPLHF. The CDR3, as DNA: TGTGCCAGCAGTGGGACACCCGTAGGGAAGTCACCCCTCCACTTT.

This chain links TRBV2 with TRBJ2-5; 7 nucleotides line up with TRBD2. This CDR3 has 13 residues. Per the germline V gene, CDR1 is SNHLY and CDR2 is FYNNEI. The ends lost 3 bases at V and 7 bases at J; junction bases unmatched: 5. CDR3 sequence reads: CASSEGGEGTQYF. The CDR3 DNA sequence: TGTGCCAGCAGTGAGGGAGGGGAGGGGACCCAGTACTTC.

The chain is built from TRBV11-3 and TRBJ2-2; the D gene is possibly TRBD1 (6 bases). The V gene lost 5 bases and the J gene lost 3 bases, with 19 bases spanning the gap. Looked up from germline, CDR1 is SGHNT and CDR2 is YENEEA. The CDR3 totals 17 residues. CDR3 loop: CASSPGPGHLYTGELFF. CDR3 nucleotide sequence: TGTGCCAGCAGCCCGGGACCGGGACACCTATACACCGGGGAGCTGTTTTTT.